This paragraph covers one TCR beta chain sequence. This sample is drawn from a study of OX40 agonist ivuxolimab in advanced cancers. CDR3 length: 16 residues. Germline CDR1 reads LNHDA; CDR2 reads SQIVND (reference sequence). V lost 6 bases and J lost 2; bases outside the gene matches: 8. The data were produced by immunoSEQ multiplex PCR, yet TCRdb's version contains in-frame clones alone and is incomplete. The sample holds 55,000 to 70,000 clones; 65% to 90% are singletons and the top ten take roughly 1.4%. This chain links TRBV19 with TRBJ1-2, with 11 bases lining up with TRBD1. The sequencing used CD4+ or CD8+ T cells sorted from blood, collected in a trial of the OX40 agonist ivuxolimab. This receptor was taken from an adult with an advanced solid tumor such as melanoma, head and neck, liver or kidney cancer. In DNA form, the CDR3 reads TGTGCCAGTAGACCAACGGACAGGGGGCGAAACTATGGCTACACCTTC. Translated, it gives CASRPTDRGRNYGYTF.